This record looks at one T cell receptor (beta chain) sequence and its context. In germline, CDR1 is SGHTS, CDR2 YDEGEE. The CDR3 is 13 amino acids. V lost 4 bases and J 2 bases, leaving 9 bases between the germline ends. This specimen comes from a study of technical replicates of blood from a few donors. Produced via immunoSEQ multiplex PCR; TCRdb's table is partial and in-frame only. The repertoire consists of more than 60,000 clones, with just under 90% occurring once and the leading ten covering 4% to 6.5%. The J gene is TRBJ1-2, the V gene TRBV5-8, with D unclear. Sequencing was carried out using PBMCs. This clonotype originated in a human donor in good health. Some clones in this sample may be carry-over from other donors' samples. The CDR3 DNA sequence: TGTGCCAGCAGCATTAGAATAAACTATGGCTACACCTTC. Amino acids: CASSIRINYGYTF.